The count of the clone carrying this T cell receptor (beta chain) is one. Its antigen is undetermined. The entry originates in a study of cytomegalovirus exposure and HLA in healthy donors. Whole-study findings and limits: The study recorded 160 or so TCR beta chains that were cytomegalovirus-associated. Later analysis indicated greater clonal expansion among HLA-associated TCR beta chains than among equally common other chains.

A multiplex PCR was run with 60 Vbeta primers and 13 Jbeta primers. Under the authors' procedure: Later, an analysis found about 77 million unique TCR beta chains, and about 9.9 million of these were shared. Method: immunoSEQ multiplex PCR; TCRdb's copy keeps in-frame clones and lacks some. V and J calls and clone size are given by that table; D and trimming were obtained from the DNA. Of some 60,000 clones in the sample, more than 70% are singletons; the top ten hold approximately 1.4%. Germline V gene data show CDR1 as MGHRA and CDR2 as YSYEKL. V was trimmed by 2 bases and J by 1 base, leaving 12 bases between them. The CDR3 loop spans 16 amino acids.

The sample taken for sequencing was PBMCs. The chain is built from TRBV4-1 and TRBJ2-1; D is ambiguous. The source of this sequence is a man between 18 and 29 years old in good health and CMV-seronegative. The CDR3 sequence: CASSQIHGGSYNEQFF. The CDR3 coding sequence is TGCGCCAGCAGCCAAATACACGGCGGATCCTACAATGAGCAGTTCTTC.